This T cell receptor beta chain was identified in a study of blood T cell repertoires in COVID-19. About the study: Spain, Italy and the United States supplied samples that represented acute and convalescent COVID-19.

Assay: immunoSEQ multiplex PCR; the TCRdb copy retains only in-frame clones and omits some. The repertoire holds tens of thousands of clones, with roughly 84% as singletons. Trimming removed 6 bases at V and 5 bases at J, with 11 bases between. The CDR3 loop spans 12 amino acids. Germline-derived CDR1 and CDR2 are MNHEY and SMNVEV (reference sequence). The sequencing input was peripheral blood. The clonotype comes from a woman in her sixties with acute or convalescent COVID-19. The gene calls are TRBV27 and TRBJ2-7; perhaps TRBD2 as D (6 bases). Here the CDR3 reads CASSQTGDEQYF. CDR3 DNA sequence: TGTGCCAGCAGCCAAACGGGGGACGAGCAGTACTTC.